This T cell receptor (beta chain) was captured by sequencing in a study of T cell therapy after organ transplantation (dated 2019 in TCRdb). Context from the whole study: Therapy products were autologous CMV-specific T cells expanded in vitro for roughly 15 days with a peptide pool of 30 HLA class I and II CMV epitopes. Patients were given up to 6 doses of T cells at 2-week intervals and were followed for roughly 27 weeks after finishing therapy. Among the ten or so patients, eight were classed as clinical responders, while two were classed as nonresponders. A median of 1.92 x 10^8 CMV-specific T cells was administered to patients across 2 to 6 intravenous infusions. Blood samples for the long-term post-therapy time point were collected 20 to 29 weeks after therapy was completed. This study was a follow-up analysis of the TRBV repertoire from an open-label phase I trial that tested autologous CMV-specific adoptive T cell therapy in people who had received solid-organ transplants. Of the 10 to 11 patients, only seven or eight had long-term post-therapy samples available.

Using the immunoSEQ two-step, bias-controlled multiplex PCR assay, TRB CDR3 regions were amplified from genomic DNA. An Illumina NextSeq 500 was used to sequence the CDR3 libraries. Regarding the original processing steps: The immunoSEQ Analyzer platform handled the initial alignment and bioinformatics, which included bias normalization against synthetic CDR3 analogs. V, D and J gene annotation followed the IMGT database definitions. Additional TRBV analyses were carried out with default settings in VDJtools version 1.1.10 and the R package tcR version 2.2.1.11. GLIPH analysis was done using default settings in version 1.0. In CDR3 sequences with at least 5 reads, significant changes in clonotype frequency were tested by a 2-sided binomial test with Benjamini-Hochberg correction (alpha = 0.01). Imported from immuneACCESS, the table was reduced by TCRdb to in-frame sequences with V and J called. These copies leave out some clones; in studies compared against another copy, an unresolved V gene accounts for under half, and the cause of the remainder is not known. The V and J calls and clone size were taken over from that table, and D and trimming were inferred from the DNA. Present in this sample are roughly 15,000 clones, approximately 85% of which were seen just once. Roughly 28% of the sample goes to the ten largest clones.

The time point label, as the study defines it: 20-29 weeks after completion of therapy. Patients were solid-organ transplant recipients with drug-resistant/recurrent cytomegalovirus. Roughly 10 of the trial participants were picked for repertoire analysis depending on whether post-therapy peripheral blood mononuclear cells were available. Viable CD3+CD8+CD4- lymphocytes were isolated from PBMCs by sorting on a BD FACSAria III. The Qiagen DNeasy Kit was used to extract genomic DNA from sorted cells. A remark on this clone: The target of this receptor is not known. One base away there is no much larger clone; base qualities are not given.

The investigation overall reported the following: The small number of expansions detected in nonresponders may reflect reduced sample coverage resulting from poor CD8+ T cell yield. Before therapy, nonresponders had marked clonal expansions, and after therapy the repertoires of nonresponders changed only minimally. The fold change in CD8 clonality after therapy was inversely correlated with pretherapy clonality, which suggests that less biased repertoires were more open to remodeling. Post-therapy reconstitution appeared to include both transferred clonotypes and endogenous clonotypes not detected in the therapy products. Because the cohort was small, confounders such as concurrent antirejection and antiviral medications could not be assessed.

The sample in question was CD8+ T cells from blood, obtained after autologous CMV-specific T cell therapy. The sequence came from a human patient who had received a solid organ transplant and had CMV disease. Following transplantation, part of the T cell population may be supplied by the graft donor rather than the patient.

CDR3 region: CAISIGLAVEQFF. At the DNA level, the sequence is TGTGCCATCAGTATAGGACTAGCGGTGGAGCAGTTCTTC. This receptor chain uses TRBV10-3 and TRBJ2-1, with 10 central nucleotides matching TRBD2. The germline V gene yields ENHRY for CDR1 and SYGVKD for CDR2. From the cysteine through the phenylalanine, the CDR3 covers 13 amino acids. Of the read, only the CDR3 DNA is kept; its 39 bases are in frame from base 1. After removal of 5 bases from V and 10 bases from J, the junction retains 5 bases not matched to a gene.